This record covers a single TCR beta chain. Antigen unknown. The PCR had 60 Vbeta and 13 Jbeta primers. Generated by immunoSEQ multiplex PCR, the TCRdb table keeps only in-frame clones and is missing some. The table shows roughly 130,000 clones, with 80% occurring only once. Germline V CDR1 and CDR2: SGHRS, YFSETQ. V lost 7 bases and J lost 4, with 10 bases in between. The CDR3 sequence is 12 residues long. This entry comes from a study of cytomegalovirus exposure and HLA in healthy donors. Broader study findings: Earlier findings revealed that most TCR beta V segments proved productive either about 90% or about 30% of the time. Excluded: some indistinguishable V segments such as TRBV6-2 and TRBV6-3.

This clonotype originated in a human donor in good health. This chain connects TRBV5-1 to TRBJ2-3, with D maybe TRBD1 (6 bases). Material: PBMCs. CDR3 sequence (DNA): TGCGCCAGCGGCAGGGGACCAGATACGCAGTATTTT. This sequence encodes CASGRGPDTQYF.